A selection of T cell receptor beta chains follows, all from one sample in a study of a mutant IDH1 vaccine in newly diagnosed glioma. Assay: immunoSEQ multiplex PCR; the TCRdb copy retains only in-frame clones and omits some. The sample records around 85,000 clones, about 82% being singletons. Their cognate antigens are unknown. The specimen comprised PBMCs, sampled from a glioma patient whose treatment included an IDH1 peptide vaccine. These receptors all stem from a man aged 25 to 45 with glioma. Some clones in this sample may be carry-over from other donors' samples. The CDR3 runs from the conserved cysteine through the conserved F or W. A D gene is named only where the DNA matches it firmly. Size values are once, few and many counts, or a class for expanded clones, and some rows have none.

j_call d_call clone_size v_call cdr3_aa cdr3_nt
TRBJ1-1 NA once TRBV5-1 CASSLQGNTEAFF TGCGCCAGCAGCTTACAGGGGAACACTGAAGCTTTCTTT
TRBJ2-4 TRBD2 NA TRBV2 CASSLGRGDSLQYF TGTGCCAGCAGCTTAGGGCGGGGGGACTCCCTTCAGTACTTC
TRBJ2-1 TRBD2 NA TRBV5-4 CASSSKGLAGNNEQFF TGTGCCAGCAGCTCAAAGGGACTAGCGGGAAACAATGAGCAGTTCTTC
TRBJ1-2 NA NA TRBV28 CASIPGLGYGYTF TGTGCCAGCATACCAGGGTTGGGCTATGGCTACACCTTC
TRBJ1-2 TRBD1 NA TRBV19 CASSREGDRINDGYTF TGTGCCAGTAGTAGAGAAGGGGACAGGATTAATGATGGCTACACCTTC
TRBJ2-7 NA once TRBV29-1 CSVRPRDNYEQYF TGCAGCGTGAGACCCCGGGACAACTACGAGCAGTACTTC
TRBJ2-7 TRBD1 NA TRBV5-4 CASSADRDPYEQYF TGTGCCAGCAGCGCCGACAGGGACCCCTACGAGCAGTACTTC
TRBJ1-5 TRBD1 NA TRBV28 CASSPTGGEDQPQHF TGTGCCAGCAGTCCAACAGGGGGCGAGGATCAGCCCCAGCATTTT
TRBJ2-1 NA NA TRBV5-4 CASSLTGKNEQFF TGTGCCAGCAGCTTGACAGGGAAAAATGAGCAGTTCTTC
TRBJ1-5 NA few TRBV19 CASSPDDSDYQPQHF TGTGCCAGTAGTCCCGATGACAGCGATTATCAGCCCCAGCATTTT
TRBJ1-2 NA NA TRBV9 CASSASQRTANYGYTF TGTGCCAGCAGCGCCTCACAGAGAACAGCTAACTATGGCTACACCTTC
TRBJ2-2 NA NA TRBV27 CASSLSLGGGELFF TGTGCCAGCAGTCTATCGTTAGGCGGCGGGGAGCTGTTTTTT
TRBJ1-1 NA NA TRBV7-9 CASIRGGTEAFF TGTGCCAGCATCCGCGGGGGCACTGAAGCTTTCTTT
TRBJ1-5 NA NA TRBV6-6 CASSQRRNQPQHF TGTGCCAGCAGTCAGAGGAGGAATCAGCCCCAGCATTTT
TRBJ1-1 NA NA TRBV5-1 CASSFAGQNTEAFF TGCGCCAGCAGCTTCGCGGGCCAGAACACTGAAGCTTTCTTT
TRBJ2-5 TRBD2 NA TRBV5-1 CASSPGRFQETQYF TGCGCCAGCAGCCCCGGGAGGTTCCAAGAGACCCAGTACTTC
TRBJ2-2 NA NA TRBV6-5 CGIKVGEYSGELFF TGTGGCATAAAAGTGGGCGAGTACAGCGGGGAGCTGTTTTTT
TRBJ2-1 NA NA TRBV18 CASSPDPAEYNEQFF TGTGCCAGCTCACCAGACCCGGCGGAATACAATGAGCAGTTCTTC
TRBJ1-1 NA once TRBV9 CASSVATGPTEAFF TGTGCCAGCAGCGTAGCTACAGGGCCCACTGAAGCTTTCTTT
TRBJ1-4 NA once TRBV15 CATSRDWASGWGEKLFF TGTGCCACCAGCAGAGATTGGGCCTCAGGCTGGGGTGAAAAACTGTTTTTT
TRBJ1-1 NA few TRBV5-1 CASSLDPSTEAFF TGCGCCAGCAGCTTGGATCCTAGCACTGAAGCTTTCTTT
TRBJ1-5 NA few TRBV2 CASSGSGVSNQPQHF TGTGCCAGCAGTGGCTCTGGGGTCAGCAATCAGCCCCAGCATTTT
TRBJ2-1 TRBD2 NA TRBV5-1 CASSEILAGEYNEQFF TGCGCCAGCAGCGAAATACTAGCGGGGGAATACAATGAGCAGTTCTTC
TRBJ1-3 NA once TRBV28 CASSLGGAAGNTIYF TGTGCCAGCAGTTTAGGAGGGGCGGCTGGAAACACCATATATTTT
TRBJ1-1 NA NA TRBV28 CAGGEAFF TGTGCAGGAGGTGAAGCTTTCTTT
TRBJ2-7 TRBD1 NA TRBV28 CASSLFFGTGAYEQYF TGTGCCAGCAGTTTATTCTTCGGGACAGGAGCCTACGAGCAGTACTTC
TRBJ2-5 TRBD2 NA TRBV5-1 CASSPTSGTTGTQYF TGCGCCAGCAGCCCGACTAGCGGGACAACGGGGACCCAGTACTTC
TRBJ1-6 NA NA TRBV30 CAWSDEDYNSPLHF TGTGCCTGGAGCGACGAAGACTATAATTCACCCCTCCACTTT
TRBJ1-5 TRBD1 NA TRBV5-5 CASSLEWGTGNQPQHF TGTGCCAGCAGCTTAGAGTGGGGGACAGGCAATCAGCCCCAGCATTTT
TRBJ1-1 NA NA TRBV30 CAWSLVGGTEAFF TGTGCCTGGAGTCTTGTTGGGGGCACTGAAGCTTTCTTT
TRBJ2-2 TRBD2 once TRBV6-1 CASSEARLARRYGELFF TGTGCCAGCAGTGAAGCGAGACTAGCGCGAAGATACGGGGAGCTGTTTTTT
TRBJ1-4 TRBD1 NA TRBV10-2 CASRNSGQGEKLFF TGCGCCAGCAGGAACTCGGGACAGGGAGAAAAACTGTTTTTT
TRBJ1-1 NA NA TRBV29-1 CSAYRRNTEAFF TGCAGCGCCTATCGAAGGAACACTGAAGCTTTCTTT
TRBJ1-4 TRBD1 NA TRBV11-2 CASSFQGAGATNEKLFF TGTGCCAGCAGCTTCCAGGGGGCGGGAGCAACTAATGAAAAACTGTTTTTT
TRBJ2-5 NA NA TRBV29-1 CSVLGGGETQYF TGCAGCGTTCTTGGGGGTGGAGAGACCCAGTACTTC
TRBJ2-2 TRBD2 NA TRBV7-6 CASSLVSGGNTGELFF TGTGCCAGCAGCTTAGTCTCGGGGGGGAACACCGGGGAGCTGTTTTTT
TRBJ2-5 NA NA TRBV28 CASSFTPGQETQYF TGTGCCAGCAGTTTCACCCCTGGGCAAGAGACCCAGTACTTC
TRBJ2-2 TRBD2 NA TRBV29-1 CSVVGGVIGELFF TGCAGCGTTGTGGGAGGGGTTATCGGGGAGCTGTTTTTT
TRBJ2-2 TRBD2 NA TRBV4-2 CASEERGRVTGELFF TGTGCCAGTGAGGAGCGGGGGCGGGTCACCGGGGAGCTGTTTTTT
TRBJ2-7 NA NA TRBV6-1 CASSEPGPSTEQYF TGTGCCAGCAGTGAGCCGGGACCTTCTACCGAGCAGTACTTC
TRBJ2-7 NA few TRBV27 CASSLSGKYEQYF TGTGCCAGCAGTTTATCGGGCAAGTACGAGCAGTACTTC
TRBJ1-2 NA NA TRBV5-1 CASSLATEGGYTF TGCGCCAGCAGCTTGGCCACGGAGGGTGGCTACACCTTC
TRBJ1-2 NA once TRBV19 CASSIWSGYGYTF TGTGCCAGTAGTATCTGGTCTGGCTATGGCTACACCTTC
TRBJ1-5 NA NA TRBV28 CASSLNANQPQHF TGTGCCAGCAGTTTAAATGCCAATCAGCCCCAGCATTTT
TRBJ2-7 NA NA TRBV5-8 CASPSKMLGYEQYF TGTGCCAGCCCCTCGAAGATGTTAGGCTACGAGCAGTACTTC
TRBJ2-7 TRBD1 NA TRBV29-1 CSVAGTGNGEQYF TGCAGCGTTGCGGGGACAGGGAACGGCGAGCAGTACTTC
TRBJ2-7 NA NA TRBV7-9 CASSLALGRTHYEQYF TGTGCCAGCAGCTTAGCCCTTGGACGGACCCACTACGAGCAGTACTTC
TRBJ2-3 NA NA TRBV5-4 CASSPETGAGTDTQYF TGTGCCAGCAGCCCCGAAACGGGGGCCGGCACAGATACGCAGTATTTT
TRBJ2-2 TRBD2 NA TRBV9 CASTSLAGGTTGELFF TGTGCCAGCACCTCTCTAGCGGGAGGGACCACCGGGGAGCTGTTTTTT
TRBJ2-7 TRBD2 NA TRBV7-2 CASSLEGLANHEQYF TGTGCCAGCAGCTTAGAGGGACTAGCGAACCACGAGCAGTACTTC
TRBJ2-1 TRBD1 NA TRBV10-3 CAITRDRGDEQFF TGTGCCATCACCCGGGACAGGGGAGATGAGCAGTTCTTC
TRBJ2-2 NA NA TRBV7-2 CASSRLGYTGELFF TGTGCCAGCAGCCGACTAGGGTATACCGGGGAGCTGTTTTTT
TRBJ2-7 NA few TRBV27 CASSLSGRGGNEQYF TGTGCCAGCAGTTTATCGGGCAGGGGAGGGAACGAGCAGTACTTC
TRBJ2-7 NA NA TRBV7-2 CASSLGGVREQYF TGTGCCAGCAGCCTGGGGGGCGTCCGGGAGCAGTACTTC
TRBJ2-7 TRBD1 once TRBV28 CASSFGTGRYEQYF TGTGCCAGCAGTTTCGGGACAGGTCGCTACGAGCAGTACTTC
TRBJ2-3 TRBD2 NA TRBV7-2 CASSSGLAGGLPTDTQYF TGTGCCAGCAGCTCGGGACTAGCGGGGGGCCTTCCAACAGATACGCAGTATTTT
TRBJ1-1 NA NA TRBV29-1 CSVKDRYEAFF TGCAGCGTCAAGGACAGATACGAAGCTTTCTTT
TRBJ1-2 NA NA TRBV28 CASSLRGGYGYTF TGTGCCAGCAGTTTAAGGGGGGGCTATGGCTACACCTTC
TRBJ1-2 TRBD1 NA TRBV6-1 CASSTGVVGYTF TGTGCCAGCAGTACAGGGGTCGTTGGCTACACCTTC